The present entry profiles one TCR beta chain with its context. This specimen comes from a study of blood T cell repertoires in COVID-19. Study-level information: Specimens from acute and convalescent COVID-19 originated in the United States, Italy and Spain. In each case, the material was cDNA or gDNA derived from T cells, B-cell-depleted T cells, or PBMCs.

Germline CDR1 and CDR2: ENHRY and SYGVKD. This CDR3 is 17 amino acids long. V shed 0 bases and J 3 bases; nucleotides not matched to a gene: 5. In the authors' methods: Amplification of reference gene primers provided the estimated nucleated cell counts. Clones were sequenced by immunoSEQ multiplex PCR, and TCRdb holds only the in-frame ones, with some missing. The DNA gave D and trimming, while V, J and clone size come from that table. The data hold approximately 180,000 clones, with around 85% observed a single time. Material: peripheral blood. J is TRBJ1-5 and V is TRBV10-3, with TRBD1 matching 10 bases. The source is a woman of 80 years or more with acute or convalescent COVID-19. The CDR3 is CAISESPGTGDNQPQHF. The CDR3 DNA follows: TGTGCCATCAGTGAGTCCCCCGGGACAGGGGACAATCAGCCCCAGCATTTT.